A selection of T cell receptor beta chains follows, all from one sample in a study of T cell repertoires in cytomegalovirus infection. Using its own MiXCR run on the reads, TCRdb lists one record per CDR3 protein. This table has tens of thousands of distinct CDR3 sequences, over 15% appearing once. Their recognized antigens are unknown. The sample here was CD8+ T cells from cultured PBMCs, taken from culture after CMV antigen stimulation. The receptor set was obtained from a human donor in good health (CMV status not recorded). Some clones in this sample may be carry-over from other donors' samples. The CDR3 runs from the conserved cysteine through the conserved F or W. D genes are given only for firm matches. Only some rows state a clone size, as once, few, many or a class for expanded clones.

d_call	j_call	clone_size	v_call	cdr3_aa	cdr3_nt
-	TRBJ2-5	many	TRBV27	CASSPGNPRETQYF	TGTGCCAGCTCCCCGGGGAACCCAAGGGAGACCCAGTACTTC
TRBD2	TRBJ2-1	few	TRBV4-3	CASSQDSSGGASEQFF	TGCGCCAGCAGCCAAGATTCTAGCGGGGGGGCCAGTGAGCAGTTCTTC
-	TRBJ1-5	-	TRBV7-2	CASSFIGPGTPYSNQPQHF	TGTGCCAGCAGCTTTATAGGCCCCGGGACACCCTATAGCAATCAGCCCCAGCATTTT
-	TRBJ1-5	-	TRBV7-2	CASSLAGTGNQPQHF	TGTGCCAGCAGCTTAGCGGGGACGGGTAATCAGCCCCAGCATTTT
TRBD2	TRBJ2-7	-	TRBV4-1	CASSQGLAGVYEQYF	TGCGCCAGCAGCCAGGGACTAGCGGGGGTCTACGAGCAGTACTTC
-	TRBJ2-7	-	TRBV7-2	CASSFDREGEQYF	TGTGCCAGCAGCTTTGACAGGGAGGGTGAGCAGTACTTT
-	TRBJ1-2	-	TRBV6-2/TRBV6-3	CASSYSAGIGGYTF	TGTGCCAGCAGTTACTCGGCAGGGATCGGTGGCTACACCTTC
-	TRBJ1-1	few	TRBV19	CASSLPGRTEAFF	TGTGCCAGTAGCCTACCTGGGAGAACTGAAGCTTTCTTT
-	TRBJ1-1	-	TRBV12-3/TRBV12-4	CASSYSSLGEATEAFF	TGTGCCAGCAGTTACTCATCCTTGGGGGAGGCCACTGAAGCTTTCTTT
TRBD2	TRBJ2-1	-	TRBV7-8	CASSRTAGGPANEQFF	TGTGCCAGCAGCCGAACAGCGGGGGGACCCGCCAATGAGCAGTTCTTC
-	TRBJ1-6	few	TRBV2	CASSERGSSLHF	TGTGCCAGCAGTGAGAGGGGAAGTTCCCTCCACTTT
-	TRBJ2-5	-	TRBV19	CASSGDFQETQYF	TGTGCCAGTAGTGGGGACTTCCAAGAGACCCAGTACTTC
-	TRBJ2-5	once	TRBV7-9	CASSLSRSADETQYF	TGTGCCAGCAGCTTATCTCGGTCGGCAGATGAGACCCAGTACTTC
-	TRBJ2-7	-	TRBV29-1	CSVEGEGGSYEQYF	TGCAGCGTTGAAGGTGAGGGGGGCTCCTACGAGCAGTACTTC
TRBD1	TRBJ2-2	-	TRBV24-1	CATRDRANTGELFF	TGTGCCACCAGAGACAGGGCAAACACCGGGGAGCTGTTTTTT
-	TRBJ2-4	few	TRBV6-2/TRBV6-3	CASSYLLGGAGENIQYF	TGTGCCAGCAGTTATTTGTTAGGGGGGGCCGGCGAAAACATTCAGTACTTC
-	TRBJ1-1	few	TRBV7-9	CASSFLDTEAFF	TGTGCCAGCAGCTTTTTGGACACTGAAGCTTTCTTT
TRBD1	TRBJ1-1	-	TRBV7-2	CASTIQFFTNTGGTTNTEAFF	TGTGCCAGCACCATTCAGTTTTTCACCAATACAGGGGGGACGACGAACACTGAAGCTTTCTTT
TRBD1	TRBJ2-2	once	TRBV7-9	CANPTGAGNTGELFF	TGTGCCAACCCGACAGGGGCGGGGAACACCGGGGAGCTGTTTTTT
-	TRBJ2-5	-	TRBV6-6	CASSYSSKETQYF	TGTGCCAGCAGTTACTCTTCCAAAGAGACCCAGTACTTC
TRBD1	TRBJ1-1	-	TRBV6-2/TRBV6-3	CASRGTGGNTEAFF	TGTGCCAGCAGGGGGACAGGGGGGAACACTGAAGCTTTCTTT
-	TRBJ2-7	few	TRBV7-2	CASSIGAGDYEQYF	TGTGCCAGCAGTATCGGCGCAGGCGACTACGAGCAGTACTTC
TRBD1	TRBJ1-3	few	TRBV7-2	CASSPGGPGNTIYF	TGTGCCAGCAGCCCAGGGGGGCCAGGAAACACCATATATTTT
-	TRBJ2-5	few	TRBV27	CASSPLHEAGQETQYF	TGTGCCAGCAGCCCCCTCCACGAGGCAGGTCAAGAGACCCAGTACTTC
-	TRBJ1-1	many	TRBV7-6	CASSLSTGRNTEAFF	TGTGCCAGCAGCTTGTCTACAGGGAGGAACACTGAAGCTTTCTTT
-	TRBJ1-2	-	TRBV6-5	CASSYSMRGTDLYGYTF	TGTGCCAGCAGTTACTCGATGCGGGGGACGGACCTCTATGGCTACACCTTC
TRBD2	TRBJ2-1	-	TRBV29-1	CSVEDGGRADNEQFF	TGCAGCGTTGAAGATGGCGGGAGGGCCGACAATGAGCAGTTCTTC
-	TRBJ2-1	-	TRBV19	CASSIEKGWDEQFF	TGTGCCAGTAGTATAGAAAAGGGCTGGGATGAGCAGTTCTTC
TRBD1	TRBJ1-2	few	TRBV28	CASRFDGQGLSYGYTF	TGTGCCAGCAGATTTGATGGACAGGGATTGAGTTATGGCTACACCTTC
TRBD1	TRBJ1-4	few	TRBV4-1	CASSQRAGGTGSTNEKLFF	TGCGCCAGCAGCCAAAGAGCAGGGGGAACTGGGTCAACTAATGAAAAACTGTTTTTT
-	TRBJ2-1	-	TRBV27	CASTAGDYNEQFF	TGTGCCAGCACCGCGGGTGATTACAATGAGCAGTTCTTC